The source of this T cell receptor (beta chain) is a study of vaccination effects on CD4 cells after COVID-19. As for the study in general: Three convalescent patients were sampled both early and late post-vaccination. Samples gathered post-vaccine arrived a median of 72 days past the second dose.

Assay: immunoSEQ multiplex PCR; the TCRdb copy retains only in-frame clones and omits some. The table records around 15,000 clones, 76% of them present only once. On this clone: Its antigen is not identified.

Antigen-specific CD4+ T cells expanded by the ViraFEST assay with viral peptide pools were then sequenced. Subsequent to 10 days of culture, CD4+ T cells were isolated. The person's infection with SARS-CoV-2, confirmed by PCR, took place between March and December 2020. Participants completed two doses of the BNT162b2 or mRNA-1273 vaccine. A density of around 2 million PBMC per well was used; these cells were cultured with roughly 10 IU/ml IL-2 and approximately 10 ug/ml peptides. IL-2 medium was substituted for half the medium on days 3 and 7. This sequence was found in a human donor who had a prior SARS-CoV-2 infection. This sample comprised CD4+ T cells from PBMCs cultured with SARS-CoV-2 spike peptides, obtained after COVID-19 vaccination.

The CDR3 bases are TGTGCCAGCAGCCAAGAGGGACTAGCGGGAGAGCAGTACTTC. It yields the protein CASSQEGLAGEQYF. The chain couples TRBV3-1 (or the pseudogene TRBV3-2) to TRBJ2-7; TRBD2 matches at 13 bases. The CDR3 has 14 amino acids. Germline CDR1 LGHDT, CDR2 YNNKEL (reference sequence). The trim removed 0 bases at V and 7 bases at J, leaving 0 bases unmatched.